This T cell receptor (beta chain) stems from a study of technical replicates of blood from several donors. CDR1 is LNHNV, CDR2 YYDKDF, per germline (reference sequence). The CDR3 is 18 amino acids. V was clipped by 0 bases and J by 0 bases; unmatched bases: 11. Profiling relied on immunoSEQ multiplex PCR, and the TCRdb table lists in-frame clones only, not all of them. The table records some 80,000 clones, just over 90% of them present only once. This clonotype was obtained from a human donor in good health. Sequences were obtained from T cells isolated from PBMCs. The rearrangement joins TRBV15 to TRBJ2-7; TRBD1 matches 7 bases. DNA for the CDR3: TGTGCCACCAGCAGAGATCGCGACAGGGTCTCATCCTCCTACGAGCAGTACTTC. This encodes CATSRDRDRVSSSYEQYF.